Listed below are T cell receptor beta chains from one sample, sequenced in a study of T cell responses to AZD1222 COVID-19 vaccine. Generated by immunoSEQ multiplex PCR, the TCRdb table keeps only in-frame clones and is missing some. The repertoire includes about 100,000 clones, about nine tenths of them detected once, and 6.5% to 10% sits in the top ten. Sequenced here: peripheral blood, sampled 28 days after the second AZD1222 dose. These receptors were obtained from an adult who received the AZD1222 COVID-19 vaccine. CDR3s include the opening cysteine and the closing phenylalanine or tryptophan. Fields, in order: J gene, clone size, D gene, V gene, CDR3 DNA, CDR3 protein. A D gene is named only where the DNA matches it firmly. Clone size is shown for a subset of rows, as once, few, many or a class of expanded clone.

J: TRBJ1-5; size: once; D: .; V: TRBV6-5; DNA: TGTGCCAGTAAATCCGGGACGGGTGGGGATCAGCCCCAGCATTTT; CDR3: CASKSGTGGDQPQHF
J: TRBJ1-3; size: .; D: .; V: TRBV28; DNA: TGTGCCAGCAGGGAGCCTGGAAACACCATATATTTT; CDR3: CASREPGNTIYF
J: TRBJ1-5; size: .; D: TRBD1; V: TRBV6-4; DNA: TGTGCCAGCAGTGAGGGCAGGGGGCAGCCCCAGCATTTT; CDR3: CASSEGRGQPQHF
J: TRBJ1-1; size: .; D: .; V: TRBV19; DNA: TGTGCCAGTAGCGCCGACAGGAGGAACACTGAAGCTTTCTTT; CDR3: CASSADRRNTEAFF
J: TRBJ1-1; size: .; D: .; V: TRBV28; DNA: TGTGCCAGCAGGGCCGCCCGGGCTTTCTTT; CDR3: CASRAARAFF
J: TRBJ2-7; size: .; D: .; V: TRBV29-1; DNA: TGCAGCGTGGGTAGGGGGGGGGCTCCCTACGAGCAGTACTTC; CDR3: CSVGRGGAPYEQYF
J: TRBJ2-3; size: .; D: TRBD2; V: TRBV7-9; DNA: TGTGCCAGCAGCTCCTGGACTAGCGGCACAGATACGCAGTATTTT; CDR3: CASSSWTSGTDTQYF
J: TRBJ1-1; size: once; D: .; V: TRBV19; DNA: TGTGCCAGTAGTATACCGGCGGGGGGCCGACCTGAAGCTTTCTTT; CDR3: CASSIPAGGRPEAFF
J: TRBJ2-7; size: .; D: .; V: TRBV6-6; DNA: TGTGCCAGCAGGGCAGGGTACGAGCAGTACTTC; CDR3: CASRAGYEQYF
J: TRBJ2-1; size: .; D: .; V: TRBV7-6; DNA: TGTGCCAGCAGCCAGACTGTGTTATCCTACAATGAGCAGTTCTTC; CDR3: CASSQTVLSYNEQFF
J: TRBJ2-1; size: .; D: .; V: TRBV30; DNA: TGTGCCTGGAGTGTATCTAGCAACTACAATGAGCAGTTCTTC; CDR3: CAWSVSSNYNEQFF